This TCR beta chain was profiled in a study of human T cells and chemical hapten exposure. The time point denotes: pre-sensitization, week 0. Noted treatment: therapeutic diphenylcyclopropenone sensitization with weekly scalp DPC. TCRdb independently ran MiXCR on the RACE reads; one entry per CDR3 protein. The repertoire holds under 300,000 distinct CDR3 sequences, with around 7% as singletons. This clonotype was obtained from a man between 18 and 35 years old with alopecia areata. Some clones in this sample may be carry-over from other donors' samples. The sample was whole blood, taken in connection with sensitization to the hapten diphenylcyclopropenone (DPC).

The CDR3 reads CASSELNMNTEAFF. CDR3 DNA sequence: TGTGCCAGCAGTGAACTCAACATGAACACTGAAGCTTTCTTT. The V and J genes are TRBV25-1 and TRBJ1-1, with D uncertain. Deletions cut 2 bases from V and 0 bases from J, with 7 bases between. CDR1 and CDR2 from the germline V gene are MGHDK and SYGVNS. The CDR3 has 14 amino acids.